This T cell receptor (beta chain) was sequenced for a study of cytomegalovirus exposure and HLA in healthy donors. Study results and limitations: Cytomegalovirus association was assigned to under 200 TCR beta chains. In vitro work confirmed that three CMV-associated chains recognize CMV antigens.

Details on this clone: No antigen is known for it.

The CDR3 is 17 residues long. Germline-derived CDR1 and CDR2 are SGHTA and FQGNSA. Trimming took 1 base from V and 5 from J; bases not matched to a gene: 9. TCRdb's table, derived via immunoSEQ multiplex PCR, lists solely in-frame clones and lacks some. This table holds about 240,000 clones, around 87% found once. The chain has TRBV7-2 and TRBJ1-4; 8 bases align to TRBD1. Sequencing was carried out using PBMCs. The clonotype was recovered from a man between 18 and 35 years old in good health and CMV-seronegative. Here the CDR3 reads CASSLVGTGFGNEKLFF. The CDR3 DNA follows: TGTGCCAGCAGCTTAGTCGGGACAGGATTTGGGAATGAAAAACTGTTTTTT.